These 15 T cell receptor beta chains came from one sample sequenced in a study of cytomegalovirus exposure and HLA in healthy donors. Primers for the PCR totalled 60 Vbeta and 13 Jbeta. Profiled with immunoSEQ multiplex PCR; TCRdb holds only in-frame clones, not every one. The repertoire includes some 140,000 clones, roughly 78% of them detected once, and more than 4.5% sits in the top ten. Sequenced: PBMCs. The receptors stem from a man aged 25-45 years in good health.

J is TRBJ2-5 and V is TRBV10-3; D is undetermined. The DNA matches TRBJ2-7 better at its end, which makes the J call doubtful. The CDR3 length is 14 residues. Germline loops: CDR1 ENHRY, CDR2 SYGVKD. In DNA, the CDR3 is TGTGCCATCAGCGAACAGCCCAGCTCCTACGAGCAGTACTTC. Its translation: CAISEQPSSYEQYF.

The V gene is TRBV30, the J gene TRBJ2-3; tentatively, D is TRBD2 (6 bases). The CDR3 loop spans 18 amino acids. V lost 0 bases and J 1 base, leaving 20 bases between the germline ends. CDR1 and CDR2 from the germline V gene are GTSNPN and SVGIG (reference sequence). The CDR3, as DNA: TGTGCCTGGAGTGTAAGAGGGCGACTAGAGGTGGGCACAGATACGCAGTATTTT. It is translated as CAWSVRGRLEVGTDTQYF.

This chain connects TRBV13 to TRBJ1-1; a possible D gene is TRBD1 (6 bases). The CDR3 spans 12 residues. Germline V gives CDR1 PRHDT, CDR2 FYEKMQ (reference sequence). Trimming shortened V by 5 bases and J by 4 bases, and 8 bases separated the two germline ends. CDR3 nucleotide sequence: TGTGCCAGCAGCCGGGGGGCCACTGAAGCTTTCTTT. Protein sequence: CASSRGATEAFF.

The chain employs TRBV6-5 and TRBJ2-7; TRBD1 might be the D (6 bases). Trimming removed 5 bases at V and 7 bases at J, with 9 bases between. The V gene's germline CDR1 is MNHEY and CDR2 SVGAGI. The CDR3 sequence is 11 residues long. CDR3 nucleotides: TGTGCCAGCAGTCAAGGGGGTGAGCAGTACTTC. This encodes CASSQGGEQYF.

The sample holds many counts of this clone. The CDR3 protein is CASSGGTSDGTDTQYF. The CDR3 region has the DNA TGTGCCAGCAGCGGAGGGACTAGCGACGGCACAGATACGCAGTATTTT. This sequence joins TRBV9 and TRBJ2-3; TRBD2 aligns across 10 bases. The ends lost 3 bases at V and 1 base at J; junction bases unmatched: 5. The germline V gene encodes CDR1 SGDLS and CDR2 YYNGEE. This CDR3 comprises 16 residues.

Only one count was recorded for this clone. The chain carries TRBV30 and TRBJ1-1, with D perhaps matching TRBD1 (5 bases). The CDR3 extends over 12 amino acids. Per the germline V gene, CDR1 is GTSNPN and CDR2 is SVGIG (reference sequence). The ends were cut back, 6 bases at V and 0 bases at J, with 8 bases in the middle. In nucleotides, the CDR3 is TGTGCCTGCGCCAGGGTGAACACTGAAGCTTTCTTT. Its protein product is CACARVNTEAFF.

This clone was recorded only once. The chain combines TRBV2 with TRBJ2-5; weak D call: TRBD2 (5 bases). Germline values: CDR1 SNHLY, CDR2 FYNNEI. V lost 4 bases, J lost 7 bases, and 10 bases lay in between. The CDR3 length is 12 residues. CDR3 amino acids: CASSGLAGTQYF. The CDR3 nucleotides are TGTGCCAGCAGTGGTCTAGCCGGGACCCAGTACTTC.

The V and J genes are TRBV29-1 and TRBJ2-3, with D perhaps matching TRBD2 (6 bases). Germline V gene data show CDR1 as SQVTM and CDR2 as ANQGSEA. V lost 4 bases, J lost 5 bases, and 10 bases lay in between. The CDR3 contains 12 residues. For the CDR3, the DNA is TGCAGCGTTGGACTAGGAGTAGATACGCAGTATTTT. Residues: CSVGLGVDTQYF.

The rearrangement joins TRBV6-1 to TRBJ2-1, with 7 bases identical to TRBD1. The germline V gene encodes CDR1 MNHNS and CDR2 SASEGT. This CDR3 spans 14 amino acids. Trimming removed 2 bases from V and 5 bases from J; junction bases left unmatched: 3. The CDR3 spells CASSEHRGDNEQFF. DNA of the CDR3: TGTGCCAGCAGTGAACACAGGGGCGACAATGAGCAGTTCTTC.

The chain has TRBV5-6 and TRBJ2-5; the D is unclear. The CDR3 covers 13 residues. Between the trimmed V and J ends, which lost 1 base and 4 bases, there was a span of 8 bases. CDR1 and CDR2 (germline): SGHDT, YYEEEE. The CDR3 DNA is TGTGCCAGCAGCTTGTCTATGGTAGAGACCCAGTACTTC. Translating gives CASSLSMVETQYF.

This rearrangement joins TRBV4-2 to TRBJ2-3, with 11 nucleotides matching TRBD2. The V gene end was trimmed by 4 bases and the J gene end by 6 bases; junction bases not matched to a gene: 9. The CDR3 is 16 residues long. Germline assignment: CDR1 LGHNA and CDR2 YNFKEQ. The CDR3 protein is CASSPDLAGGGDTQYF. CDR3 DNA: TGTGCCAGCAGCCCCGACTTAGCGGGAGGGGGGGATACGCAGTATTTT.

The sample holds a few counts of this clone. J is TRBJ2-2 and V is TRBV9, with TRBD1 matching 8 bases. Losses at the gene ends were 5 bases for V and 1 base for J; bases not matched to a gene: 4. Germline CDR1 and CDR2: SGDLS and YYNGEE. The length of the CDR3 is 15 residues. The DNA for the CDR3 is TGTGCCAGCAGTTCAGGGGGCCTGAACACCGGGGAGCTGTTTTTT. Encoded protein: CASSSGGLNTGELFF.

The CDR3 nucleotides read TGTGCCAGCAGCCAGGATCCCACAGCTATTACCGGGGAGCTGTTTTTT. This gives the protein CASSQDPTAITGELFF. The gene calls are TRBV9 and TRBJ2-2; D unclear. CDR1 SGDLS and CDR2 YYNGEE come from the germline V gene. V lost 4 bases and J lost 5, with 18 bases in between. The CDR3 extends over 16 amino acids.

The chain couples TRBV5-1 to TRBJ1-1; D might be TRBD1 (5 bases). Germline loops: CDR1 SGHRS, CDR2 YFSETQ. V dropped 6 bases and J dropped 1 base, with 10 bases sitting between them. This CDR3 is 13 amino acids long. CDR3 in amino acids: CASKKQENTEAFF. The CDR3 nucleotides read TGCGCCAGCAAAAAACAGGAGAACACTGAAGCTTTCTTT.

V usage is TRBV21-1 and J usage is TRBJ2-1; the table's D call, TRBD2, was not checked against the DNA. TRBV21-1 is flagged as a pseudogene. The CDR3 consists of 16 residues. This CDR3 reads CASSNDPFSLKNEQFF. CDR3 in DNA: TGTGCCAGCAGCAACGACCCTTTTAGCCTTAAAAATGAGCAGTTCTTC.